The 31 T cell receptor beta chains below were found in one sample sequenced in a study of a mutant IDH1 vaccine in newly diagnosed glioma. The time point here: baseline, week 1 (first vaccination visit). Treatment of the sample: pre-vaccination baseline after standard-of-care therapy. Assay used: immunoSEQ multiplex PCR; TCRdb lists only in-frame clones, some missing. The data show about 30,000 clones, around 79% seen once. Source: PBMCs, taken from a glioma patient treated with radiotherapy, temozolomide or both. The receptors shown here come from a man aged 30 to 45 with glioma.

CDR3 coding DNA: TGTGCCCGAAGCTATGGGGCAGGGGGTCAGTCACCCCTCCACTTT. This codes for CARSYGAGGQSPLHF. The rearrangement uses TRBV30 and TRBJ1-6; 7 bases fit TRBD1. The CDR3 is made up of 15 amino acids. V trimming: 8 bases; J trimming: 10 bases; junction bases outside the gene matches: 17. Per germline, CDR1 GTSNPN and CDR2 SVGIG (reference sequence). The complete variable domain, with remaining parts taken from reference TRBV30 and TRBJ1-6, reads SQTIHQWPATLVQPVGSPLSLECTVEGTSNPNLYWYRQAAGRGLQLLFYSVGIGQISSEVPQNLSASRPQDRQFILSSKKLLLSDSGFYLCARSYGAGGQSPLHFGNGTRLTVT.

The CDR3 here is CASSLLGGVTEAFF. The CDR3 bases are TGTGCCAGCAGTTTATTAGGGGGGGTCACTGAAGCTTTCTTT. The chain has TRBV28 and TRBJ1-1; possibly TRBD1 for D (6 bases). V was trimmed by 1 base and J by 4 bases, leaving 10 bases between them. The V gene's germline CDR1 is MDHEN and CDR2 SYDVKM. CDR3 length: 14 amino acids.

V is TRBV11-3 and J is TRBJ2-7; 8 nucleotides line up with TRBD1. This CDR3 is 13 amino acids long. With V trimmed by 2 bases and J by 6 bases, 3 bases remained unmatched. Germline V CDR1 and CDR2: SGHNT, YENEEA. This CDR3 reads CASSLQGAPEQYF. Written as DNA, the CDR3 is TGTGCCAGCAGCTTACAGGGGGCTCCCGAGCAGTACTTC.

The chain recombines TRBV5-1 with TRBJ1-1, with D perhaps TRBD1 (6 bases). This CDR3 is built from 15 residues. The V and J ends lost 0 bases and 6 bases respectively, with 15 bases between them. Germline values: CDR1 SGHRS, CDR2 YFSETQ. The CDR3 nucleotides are TGCGCCAGCAGCTTGGCACAGGGAGGAGGCGCTGAAGCTTTCTTT. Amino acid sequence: CASSLAQGGGAEAFF.

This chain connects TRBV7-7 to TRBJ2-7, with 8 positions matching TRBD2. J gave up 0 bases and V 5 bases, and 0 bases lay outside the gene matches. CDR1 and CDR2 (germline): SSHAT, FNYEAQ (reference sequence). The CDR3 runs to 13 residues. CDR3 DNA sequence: TGTGCCAGCAGCACTAGCGGCTCCTACGAGCAGTACTTC. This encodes CASSTSGSYEQYF.

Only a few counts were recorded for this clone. The CDR3 loop is CATSSTGGAGQPQHF. CDR3 bases: TGTGCCACCAGCAGTACAGGGGGCGCAGGTCAGCCCCAGCATTTT. The gene calls are TRBV15 and TRBJ1-5, with 9 positions matching TRBD1. Germline V gives CDR1 LNHNV, CDR2 YYDKDF (reference sequence). The CDR3 is made up of 15 amino acids. With V trimmed by 3 bases and J by 6 bases, 6 bases remained unmatched.

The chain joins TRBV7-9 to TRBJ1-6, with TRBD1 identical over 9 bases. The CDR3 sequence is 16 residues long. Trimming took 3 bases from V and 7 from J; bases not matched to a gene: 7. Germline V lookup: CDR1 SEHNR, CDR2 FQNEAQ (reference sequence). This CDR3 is CASSFGTGLLNSPLHF. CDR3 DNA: TGTGCCAGCAGCTTTGGGACAGGGTTGCTCAATTCACCCCTCCACTTT.

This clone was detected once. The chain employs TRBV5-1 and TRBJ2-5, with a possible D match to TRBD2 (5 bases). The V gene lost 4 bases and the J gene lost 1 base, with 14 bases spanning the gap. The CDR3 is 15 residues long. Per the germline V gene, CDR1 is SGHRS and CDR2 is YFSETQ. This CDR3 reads CASSLNLGGQETQYF. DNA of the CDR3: TGCGCCAGCAGCCTCAACCTCGGAGGCCAAGAGACCCAGTACTTC.

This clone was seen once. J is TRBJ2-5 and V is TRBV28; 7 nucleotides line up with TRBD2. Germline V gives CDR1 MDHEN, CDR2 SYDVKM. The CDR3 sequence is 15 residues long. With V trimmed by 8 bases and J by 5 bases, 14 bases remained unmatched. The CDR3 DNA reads TGTGCCAGCTCCTCCGGGGGGACCTCTGCGGAGACCCAGTACTTC. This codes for CASSSGGTSAETQYF.

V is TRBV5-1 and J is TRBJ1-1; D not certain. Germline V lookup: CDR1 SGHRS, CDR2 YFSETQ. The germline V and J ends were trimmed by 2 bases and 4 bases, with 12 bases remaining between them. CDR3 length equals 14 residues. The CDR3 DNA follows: TGCGCCAGCAGCTTCCTGGAAGGGAGCACTGAAGCTTTCTTT. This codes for CASSFLEGSTEAFF.

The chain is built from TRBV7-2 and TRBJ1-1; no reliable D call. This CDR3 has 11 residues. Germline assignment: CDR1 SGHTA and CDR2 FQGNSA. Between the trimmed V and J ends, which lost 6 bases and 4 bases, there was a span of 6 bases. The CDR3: CASSTVTEAFF. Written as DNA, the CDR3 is TGTGCCAGCAGTACCGTCACTGAAGCTTTCTTT.

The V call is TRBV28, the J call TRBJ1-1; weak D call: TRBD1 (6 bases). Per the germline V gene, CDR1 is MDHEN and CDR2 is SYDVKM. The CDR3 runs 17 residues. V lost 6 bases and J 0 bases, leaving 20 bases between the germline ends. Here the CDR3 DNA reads TGTGCCAGCAGCTACAGTCGGGGACACCCTATGAACACTGAAGCTTTCTTT. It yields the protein CASSYSRGHPMNTEAFF.

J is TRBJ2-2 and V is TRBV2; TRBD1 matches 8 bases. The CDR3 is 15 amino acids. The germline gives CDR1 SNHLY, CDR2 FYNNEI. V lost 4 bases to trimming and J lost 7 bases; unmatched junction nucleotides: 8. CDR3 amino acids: CASSVSRGRIGELFF. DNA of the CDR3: TGTGCCAGCAGTGTAAGCAGGGGGCGAATCGGGGAGCTGTTTTTT. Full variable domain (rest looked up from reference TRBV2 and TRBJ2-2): EPEVTQTPSHQVTQMGQEVILRCVPISNHLYFYWYRQILGQKVEFLVSFYNNEISEKSEIFDDQFSVERPDGSNFTLKIRSTKLEDSAMYFCASSVSRGRIGELFFGEGSRLTVL.

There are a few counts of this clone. The CDR3 protein is CAWSGTVNTEAFF. The CDR3, as DNA: TGTGCCTGGAGTGGAACTGTGAACACTGAAGCTTTCTTT. The chain is built from TRBV30 and TRBJ1-1; D not resolved. The germline V and J ends were trimmed by 1 base and 0 bases, with 6 bases remaining between them. The CDR3 totals 13 residues. Germline CDR1 and CDR2: GTSNPN and SVGIG (reference sequence).

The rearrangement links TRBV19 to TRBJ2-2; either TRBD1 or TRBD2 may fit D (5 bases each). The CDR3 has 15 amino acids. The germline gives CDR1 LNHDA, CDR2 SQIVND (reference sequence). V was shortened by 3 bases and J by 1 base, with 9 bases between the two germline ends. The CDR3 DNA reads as TGTGCCAGTAGTATGGGAGACAGGAACACCGGGGAGCTGTTTTTT. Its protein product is CASSMGDRNTGELFF.

The CDR3 loop is CASSSGLAGGSTTGELFF. CDR3 in DNA: TGTGCCAGCAGCTCAGGACTAGCGGGAGGATCGACCACCGGGGAGCTGTTTTTT. The gene calls are TRBV7-8 and TRBJ2-2, with 14 positions matching TRBD2. Germline V gene data show CDR1 as SGHVS and CDR2 as FQNEAQ. Unmatched junction bases numbered 8, after V lost 4 bases and J lost 4 bases. This CDR3 comprises 18 residues.

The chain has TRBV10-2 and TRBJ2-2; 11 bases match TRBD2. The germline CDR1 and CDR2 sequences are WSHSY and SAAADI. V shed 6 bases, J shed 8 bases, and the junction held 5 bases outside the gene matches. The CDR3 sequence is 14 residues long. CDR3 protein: CASRLAGVIGELFF. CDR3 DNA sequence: TGCGCCAGCAGACTAGCGGGAGTGATTGGGGAGCTGTTTTTT.

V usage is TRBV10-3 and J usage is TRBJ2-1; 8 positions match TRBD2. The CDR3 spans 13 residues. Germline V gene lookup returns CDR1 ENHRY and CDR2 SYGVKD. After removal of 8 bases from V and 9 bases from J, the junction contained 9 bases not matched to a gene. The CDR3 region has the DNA TGTGCCATCTCAGCGGGAGAAGCTAGTGAGCAGTTCTTC. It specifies CAISAGEASEQFF.

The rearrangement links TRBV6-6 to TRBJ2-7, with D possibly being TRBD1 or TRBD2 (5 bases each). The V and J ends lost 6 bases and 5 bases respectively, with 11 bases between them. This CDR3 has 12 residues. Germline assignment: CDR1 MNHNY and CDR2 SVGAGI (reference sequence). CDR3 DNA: TGTGCCAGCAGCCTCAGGGACCACGAGCAGTACTTC. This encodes CASSLRDHEQYF.

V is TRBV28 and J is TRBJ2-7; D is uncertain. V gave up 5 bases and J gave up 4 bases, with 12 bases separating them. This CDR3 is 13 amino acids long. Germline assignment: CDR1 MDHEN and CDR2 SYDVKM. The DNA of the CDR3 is TGTGCCAGCAGTACCAGGCGTATTTACGAGCAGTACTTC. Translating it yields CASSTRRIYEQYF.

CDR3: CASSWGPRTEEKLFF. CDR3 coding DNA: TGTGCCAGCAGCTGGGGCCCGCGGACGGAGGAAAAACTGTTTTTT. V is TRBV5-6 and J is TRBJ1-4; possible D gene TRBD1, 5 bases. V lost 3 bases, J lost 8 bases, and 17 bases lay in between. Germline loops: CDR1 SGHDT, CDR2 YYEEEE. The CDR3 totals 15 residues.

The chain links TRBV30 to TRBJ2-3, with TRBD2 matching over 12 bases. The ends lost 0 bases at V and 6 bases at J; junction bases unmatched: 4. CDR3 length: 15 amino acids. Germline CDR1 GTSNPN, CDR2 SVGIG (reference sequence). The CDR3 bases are TGTGCCTGGAGTGTACCTAGCGGGAGGGCCGATACGCAGTATTTT. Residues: CAWSVPSGRADTQYF.

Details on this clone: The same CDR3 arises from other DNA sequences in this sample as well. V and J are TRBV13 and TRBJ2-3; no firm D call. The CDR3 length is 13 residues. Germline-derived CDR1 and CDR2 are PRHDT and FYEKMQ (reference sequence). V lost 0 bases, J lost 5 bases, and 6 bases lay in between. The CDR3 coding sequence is TGTGCCAGCAGCTTAGGCCGTGGAGATACGCAGTATTTT. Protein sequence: CASSLGRGDTQYF.

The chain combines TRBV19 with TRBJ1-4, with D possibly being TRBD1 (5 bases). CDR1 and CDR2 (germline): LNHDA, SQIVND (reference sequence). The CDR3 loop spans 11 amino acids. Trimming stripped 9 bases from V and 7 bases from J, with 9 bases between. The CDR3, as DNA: TGTGCCAGACCCGGGGCTGAAAAACTGTTTTTT. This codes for CARPGAEKLFF.

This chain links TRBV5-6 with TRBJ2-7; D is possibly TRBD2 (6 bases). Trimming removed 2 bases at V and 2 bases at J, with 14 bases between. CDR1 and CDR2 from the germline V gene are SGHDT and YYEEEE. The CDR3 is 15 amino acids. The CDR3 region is CASSFSVAGTYEQYF. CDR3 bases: TGTGCCAGCAGCTTCTCAGTGGCGGGGACCTACGAGCAGTACTTC.

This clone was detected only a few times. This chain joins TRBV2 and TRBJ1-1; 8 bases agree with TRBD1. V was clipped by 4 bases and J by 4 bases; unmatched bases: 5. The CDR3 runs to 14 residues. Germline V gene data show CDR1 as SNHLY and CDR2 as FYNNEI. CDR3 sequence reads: CASSVTGGGTEAFF. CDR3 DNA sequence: TGTGCCAGCAGTGTTACAGGGGGAGGCACTGAAGCTTTCTTT.

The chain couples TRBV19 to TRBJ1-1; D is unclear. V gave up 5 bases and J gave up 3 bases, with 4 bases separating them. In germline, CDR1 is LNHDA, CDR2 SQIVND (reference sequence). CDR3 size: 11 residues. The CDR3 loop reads CASSWDTEAFF. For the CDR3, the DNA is TGTGCCAGTAGTTGGGACACTGAAGCTTTCTTT. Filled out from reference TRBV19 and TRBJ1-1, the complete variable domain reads DGGITQSPKYLFRKEGQNVTLSCEQNLNHDAMYWYRQDPGQGLRLIYYSQIVNDFQKGDIAEGYSVSREKKESFPLTVTSAQKNPTAFYLCASSWDTEAFFGQGTRLTVV.

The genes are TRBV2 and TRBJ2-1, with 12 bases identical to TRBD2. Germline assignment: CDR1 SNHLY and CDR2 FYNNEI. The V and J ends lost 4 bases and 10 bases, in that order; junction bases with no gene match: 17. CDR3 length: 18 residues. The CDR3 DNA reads TGTGCCAGCAGTGGGCCCGGGACTAGCGGGCAAGGTCGCAGCGAGCAGTTCTTC. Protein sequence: CASSGPGTSGQGRSEQFF.

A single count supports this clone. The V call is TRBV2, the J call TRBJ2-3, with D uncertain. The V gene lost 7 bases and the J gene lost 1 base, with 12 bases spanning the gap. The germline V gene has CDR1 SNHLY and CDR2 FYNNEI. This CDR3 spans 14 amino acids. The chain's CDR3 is CASNPLARTDTQYF. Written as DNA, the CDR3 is TGTGCCAGCAATCCATTAGCCCGCACAGATACGCAGTATTTT.

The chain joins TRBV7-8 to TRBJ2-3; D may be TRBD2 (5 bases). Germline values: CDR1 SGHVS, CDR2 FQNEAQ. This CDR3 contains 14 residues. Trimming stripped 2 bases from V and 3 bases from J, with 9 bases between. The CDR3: CASSLSGVTDTQYF. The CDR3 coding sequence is TGTGCCAGCAGCTTATCCGGGGTTACAGATACGCAGTATTTT.

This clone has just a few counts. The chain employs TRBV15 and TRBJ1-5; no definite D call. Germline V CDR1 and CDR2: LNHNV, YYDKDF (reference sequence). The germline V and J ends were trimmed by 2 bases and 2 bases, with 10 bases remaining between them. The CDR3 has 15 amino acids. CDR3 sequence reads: CATSRPTDRNQPQHF. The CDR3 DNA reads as TGTGCCACCAGCAGACCCACCGATCGCAATCAGCCCCAGCATTTT.